These 8 T cell receptor beta chains came from one sample sequenced in a study of T-cell memory formation after mild COVID-19. TCRdb analysed the 5' RACE reads with MiXCR anew, one entry per CDR3 protein. The sample contains 350,000 to 400,000 distinct CDR3 sequences, 21% of which appear only once. Sequenced sample: PBMCs or a T cell subset sorted from them (not recorded which). These receptors were obtained from an adult woman who had mild COVID-19 (a few samples of this study predate the infection). Cell type and time point are not known.

This clonotype appeared a few times. V usage is TRBV18 and J usage is TRBJ2-2; 9 nucleotides line up with TRBD2. The germline gives CDR1 KGHSH, CDR2 LQKENI. The ends lost 1 base at V and 6 bases at J; junction bases unmatched: 15. The CDR3 spans 19 residues. The CDR3 nucleotides read TGTGCCAGCTCACCACGTCAGTCAACTTTGACTAGCGGTTCCGGGGAGCTGTTTTTT. Its protein is CASSPRQSTLTSGSGELFF.

To note about this clonotype: An end of the junction differs from the germline gene, which may be a read error. The chain is built from TRBV20-1 and TRBJ2-3, with 10 bases identical to TRBD2. The V gene's germline CDR1 is DFQATT and CDR2 SNEGSKA (reference sequence). The CDR3 extends over 16 amino acids. The CDR3 spells CSARGLAGAHPDTQYF. As DNA, the CDR3 is TGCAGTGCCAGAGGGCTAGCGGGAGCTCATCCAGATACGCAGTATTTT.

This rearrangement joins TRBV5-4 to TRBJ2-7; TRBD1 matches 9 bases. Unmatched junction bases numbered 6, after V lost 4 bases and J lost 1 base. This CDR3 comprises 15 residues. CDR1 is SGHNT and CDR2 is YYREEE in the germline V gene (reference sequence). The CDR3 loop is CASSIGGTGSYEQYF. DNA for the CDR3: TGTGCCAGCAGCATTGGTGGGACAGGGTCCTACGAGCAGTACTTC.

This clonotype was picked up a small number of times. This chain links TRBV12-3 or TRBV12-4 with TRBJ1-2; TRBD1 is a possible D gene (6 bases). V shed 6 bases and J shed 4 bases, with 21 bases lying between them. The length of the CDR3 is 16 residues. The DNA of the CDR3 is TGTGCCAGCAGCCCGCTGGACAGAACTGTCACCTATGGCTACACCTTC. This sequence encodes CASSPLDRTVTYGYTF.

V usage is TRBV9 and J usage is TRBJ1-4; TRBD1 aligns across 8 bases. After removal of 0 bases from V and 1 base from J, the junction contained 2 bases not matched to a gene. This CDR3 region has 16 residues. Germline values: CDR1 SGDLS, CDR2 YYNGEE. The CDR3 loop is CASSVGTGRTNEKLFF. CDR3 nucleotide sequence: TGTGCCAGCAGCGTAGGGACAGGGCGAACTAATGAAAAACTGTTTTTT.

This clonotype was picked up a small number of times. The rearrangement joins TRBV14 to TRBJ1-2; maybe TRBD1 (6 bases). CDR1 and CDR2 from the germline V gene are SGHDN and FVKESK. Trimming pared 4 bases from V and 8 bases from J, leaving 11 bases between. This CDR3 contains 12 residues. The CDR3 DNA reads as TGTGCCAGCAGCCTTTGGACAGACGGCTACACCTTC. It translates to CASSLWTDGYTF.

This clonotype was seen only a few times. The chain joins TRBV7-8 to TRBJ2-7; D might be TRBD1 (6 bases). Trimming removed 5 bases at V and 2 bases at J, with 16 bases between. Germline CDR1 SGHVS, CDR2 FQNEAQ. The CDR3 consists of 15 residues. The CDR3, as DNA: TGTGCCAGCAGCGGTGGCAGGGGCCGGACCTACGAGCAGTACTTC. Translated, it gives CASSGGRGRTYEQYF.

The V and J genes are TRBV24-1 and TRBJ2-3; 10 bases map to TRBD1. Unmatched junction bases numbered 14, after V lost 5 bases and J lost 4 bases. The CDR3 is 18 amino acids. Germline V CDR1 and CDR2: KGHDR, SFDVKD. For the CDR3, the DNA is TGTGCCACCAGTGCCCCGTCCGTATGGGACAGGGGCTCAGATACGCAGTATTTT. Translating it yields CATSAPSVWDRGSDTQYF.